Below, 22 T cell receptor beta chains from the same sample are listed, as sequenced in a study of T cell responses to AZD1222 COVID-19 vaccine. Profiled with immunoSEQ multiplex PCR; TCRdb holds only in-frame clones, not every one. This sample has around 110,000 clones; about 90% occur once, and the top ten carry 1.6%. The specimen comprised peripheral blood, sampled 28 days after the second AZD1222 dose. The receptor source for this set is an adult who received the AZD1222 COVID-19 vaccine.

J is TRBJ2-6 and V is TRBV19; D assignment may be TRBD1 or TRBD2 (5 bases each). The germline gives CDR1 LNHDA, CDR2 SQIVND (reference sequence). CDR3 size: 16 residues. Trimming took off 3 bases at V and 2 bases at J, with 11 bases between the two ends. The CDR3 here is CASSMDFRAGANVLTF. Written as DNA, the CDR3 is TGTGCCAGTAGTATGGACTTCAGGGCTGGGGCCAACGTCCTGACTTTC.

This rearrangement joins TRBV27 to TRBJ2-4, with D possibly being TRBD2 (5 bases). This CDR3 has 14 amino acids. Germline CDR1 is MNHEY and CDR2 is SMNVEV (reference sequence). V shed 6 bases and J shed 4 bases, with 13 bases lying between them. The CDR3 bases are TGTGCCAGCAGGGCCGGGAACCAAAAAAACATTCAGTACTTC. Translation gives CASRAGNQKNIQYF.

V usage is TRBV6-1 and J usage is TRBJ1-2; 10 bases agree with TRBD1. CDR1 MNHNS and CDR2 SASEGT come from the germline V gene. The junction had 4 bases not matched to a gene; V was cut back by 3 bases and J by 3 bases. The CDR3 has 15 residues. CDR3 DNA sequence: TGTGCCAGCAGTGAGGGGACAGGGGTTCACTATGGCTACACCTTC. Translated, it gives CASSEGTGVHYGYTF.

The chain has TRBV7-2 and TRBJ2-7; 8 bases fit TRBD2. CDR3 length equals 15 residues. With V trimmed by 1 base and J by 5 bases, 7 bases remained unmatched. In germline, CDR1 is SGHTA, CDR2 FQGNSA. The CDR3 sequence: CASSLVGTRGDEQYF. The CDR3, as DNA: TGTGCCAGCAGCTTAGTAGGGACTAGGGGCGACGAGCAGTACTTC. Full variable domain (remainder filled in from reference TRBV7-2 and TRBJ2-7): GAGVSQSPSNKVTEKGKDVELRCDPISGHTALYWYRQSLGQGLEFLIYFQGNSAPDKSGLPSDRFSAERTGGSVSTLTIQRTQQEDSAVYLCASSLVGTRGDEQYFGPGTRLTVT.

V is TRBV7-9 and J is TRBJ1-1; the D gene is possibly TRBD1 (5 bases). The CDR3 consists of 15 residues. The V end was cut by 1 base, the J end by 4 bases, with 13 bases between. CDR1 and CDR2 (germline): SEHNR, FQNEAQ (reference sequence). CDR3 protein: CASSLVSGGSTEAFF. DNA of the CDR3: TGTGCCAGCAGCTTAGTTTCTGGGGGGAGCACTGAAGCTTTCTTT.

V usage is TRBV9 and J usage is TRBJ1-3; 9 positions match TRBD1. The CDR3 consists of 16 residues. Looked up from germline, CDR1 is SGDLS and CDR2 is YYNGEE. Germline trimming cut 6 bases from V and 4 bases from J; bases unmatched to any gene: 11. Here the CDR3 reads CASNNPGTGMGNTIYF. The DNA of the CDR3 is TGTGCCAGCAATAACCCCGGGACAGGGATGGGAAACACCATATATTTT.

The DNA of the CDR3 is TGCGCCAGCAGCTCGAACCCTGACAGCGGATCTGGAAACACCATATATTTT. Amino acids: CASSSNPDSGSGNTIYF. The V call is TRBV5-1, the J call TRBJ1-3; D is perhaps TRBD1 (5 bases). V shed 3 bases and J shed 1 base, with 17 bases lying between them. There are 17 residues in the CDR3. Germline V gene sequence: CDR1 SGHRS, CDR2 YFSETQ.

V usage is TRBV7-9 and J usage is TRBJ2-1, with 7 bases aligning to TRBD1. Germline values: CDR1 SEHNR, CDR2 FQNEAQ (reference sequence). The CDR3 totals 15 residues. V dropped 3 bases and J dropped 2; count of bases not matched to a gene: 4. The CDR3 bases are TGTGCCAGCAGCTTGCGACAGGGTCCCTACAATGAGCAGTTCTTC. This sequence encodes CASSLRQGPYNEQFF.

The V call is TRBV5-1, the J call TRBJ1-6, with a possible D match to TRBD1 (5 bases). This CDR3 spans 14 amino acids. The ends were cut back, 4 bases at V and 6 bases at J, with 11 bases in the middle. Per germline, CDR1 SGHRS and CDR2 YFSETQ. This CDR3 is CASSLDRFNSPLHF. The CDR3 nucleotides are TGCGCCAGCAGCCTTGACAGATTTAATTCACCCCTCCACTTT.

The chain carries TRBV29-1 and TRBJ2-1; D is possibly TRBD1 or TRBD2 (6 bases each). This CDR3 is built from 14 residues. Trimming took off 8 bases at V and 8 bases at J, with 22 bases between the two ends. CDR1 and CDR2 from the germline V gene are SQVTM and ANQGSEA. The CDR3 DNA reads as TGCAGCTTTACGAGCAGGGGAGGTTGGGATGAGCAGTTCTTC. Translating gives CSFTSRGGWDEQFF.

The chain couples TRBV11-2 to TRBJ1-1; D is unclear. Trimming cost V 3 bases and J 2 bases, with 7 bases left between them. Germline V lookup: CDR1 SGHAT, CDR2 FQNNGV. This CDR3 spans 13 amino acids. The CDR3 nucleotides are TGTGCCAGCAGCTTTCGGGTTAACACTGAAGCTTTCTTT. This encodes CASSFRVNTEAFF. Supplemented by reference TRBV11-2 and TRBJ1-1, the full variable domain reads EAGVAQSPRYKIIEKRQSVAFWCNPISGHATLYWYQQILGQGPKLLIQFQNNGVVDDSQLPKDRFSAERLKGVDSTLKIQPAKLEDSAVYLCASSFRVNTEAFFGQGTRLTVV.

This sequence joins TRBV28 and TRBJ2-2; no firm D call. CDR1 MDHEN and CDR2 SYDVKM come from the germline V gene. CDR3 length: 13 amino acids. V was trimmed by 3 bases and J by 2 bases, leaving 4 bases between them. The CDR3 here is CASSLVNTGELFF. DNA for the CDR3: TGTGCCAGCAGTTTGGTCAACACCGGGGAGCTGTTTTTT.

The V and J genes are TRBV29-1 and TRBJ2-1; maybe TRBD2 (5 bases). The germline CDR1 and CDR2 sequences are SQVTM and ANQGSEA. V was shortened by 2 bases and J by 8 bases, with 16 bases between the two germline ends. The CDR3 is 14 amino acids. The CDR3 DNA reads TGCAGCGTTGAACGGGGTCTGGGTACGGATGAGCAGTTCTTC. Translated: CSVERGLGTDEQFF.

The gene calls are TRBV25-1 and TRBJ1-1; no clear D. Per the germline V gene, CDR1 is MGHDK and CDR2 is SYGVNS. The CDR3 runs to 14 residues. Trimming shortened V by 2 bases and J by 1 base, and 8 bases separated the two germline ends. The CDR3 spells CASSEIFPNTEAFF. CDR3 coding DNA: TGTGCCAGCAGTGAAATTTTTCCGAACACTGAAGCTTTCTTT.

V usage is TRBV18 and J usage is TRBJ1-1; D call uncertain. The CDR3 is made up of 15 amino acids. Germline-derived CDR1 and CDR2 are KGHSH and LQKENI. V was trimmed by 3 bases and J by 1 base, leaving 12 bases between them. The CDR3 sequence is CASSPFSGPNTEAFF. DNA of the CDR3: TGTGCCAGCTCACCTTTCTCGGGCCCGAACACTGAAGCTTTCTTT. The complete variable domain, with remaining parts taken from reference TRBV18 and TRBJ1-1, reads NAGVMQNPRHLVRRRGQEARLRCSPMKGHSHVYWYRQLPEEGLKFMVYLQKENIIDESGMPKERFSAEFPKEGPSILRIQQVVRGDSAAYFCASSPFSGPNTEAFFGQGTRLTVV.

This clone appeared once. This sequence joins TRBV6-5 and TRBJ1-6, with D uncertain. There are 14 residues in the CDR3. The germline V gene encodes CDR1 MNHEY and CDR2 SVGAGI. The V end was cut by 7 bases, the J end by 5 bases, with 12 bases between. As DNA, the CDR3 is TGTGCCAGCAAACCCGTGGTGAATAATTCACCCCTCCACTTT. This codes for CASKPVVNNSPLHF.

This chain connects TRBV27 to TRBJ1-2; the match to TRBD1 covers 10 bases. In germline, CDR1 is MNHEY, CDR2 SMNVEV (reference sequence). The CDR3 consists of 16 residues. Trimming at V came to 4 bases and at J to 8 bases, leaving 13 bases not matched to a gene. The DNA of the CDR3 is TGTGCCAGCAGTTCCCCCATGACAGGGGGCGTGGGGGGCTACACCTTC. It translates to CASSSPMTGGVGGYTF.

The chain is built from TRBV9 and TRBJ1-6, with 9 bases identical to TRBD1. V was clipped by 1 base and J by 4 bases; unmatched bases: 3. The CDR3 is 16 residues long. Germline V CDR1 and CDR2: SGDLS, YYNGEE. The CDR3 protein is CASSVSGTGYNSPLHF. The CDR3 DNA reads as TGTGCCAGCAGCGTATCGGGGACAGGGTATAATTCACCCCTCCACTTT.

The chain is built from TRBV7-6 and TRBJ1-1; D is unclear. Trimming removed 5 bases at V and 6 bases at J, with 10 bases between. The CDR3 has 12 amino acids. The germline V gene encodes CDR1 SGHVS and CDR2 FNYEAQ. The CDR3 DNA reads TGTGCCAGCAGCCCTGGCGGAGCTGAAGCTTTCTTT. Protein product: CASSPGGAEAFF.

The V gene is TRBV3-1 (or the pseudogene TRBV3-2), the J gene TRBJ2-1; TRBD2 matches 12 bases. The germline V gene has CDR1 LGHDT and CDR2 YNNKEL (reference sequence). This CDR3 comprises 15 residues. V shed 2 bases and J 8 bases; nucleotides not matched to a gene: 4. DNA of the CDR3: TGTGCCAGCAGCCAACGGCTAGCGGGAGGGGATGAGCAGTTCTTC. This encodes CASSQRLAGGDEQFF.

The gene calls are TRBV24-1 and TRBJ2-3, with D possibly TRBD1 on 6 matching bases. The germline CDR1 and CDR2 sequences are KGHDR and SFDVKD. The CDR3 is made up of 15 amino acids. Trimming pared 3 bases from V and 2 bases from J, leaving 11 bases between. The CDR3 protein is CATSDRTVLTDTQYF. CDR3 nucleotides: TGTGCCACCAGTGATCGGACAGTCCTCACAGATACGCAGTATTTT.

The rearrangement links TRBV6-1 to TRBJ1-6, with 10 nucleotides matching TRBD1. The CDR3 length is 15 residues. CDR1 and CDR2 (germline): MNHNS, SASEGT. The V and J ends lost 3 bases and 5 bases, in that order; junction bases with no gene match: 1. In nucleotides, the CDR3 is TGTGCCAGCAGTGAGGGGACAGGGGATAATTCACCCCTCCACTTT. Translated: CASSEGTGDNSPLHF.